A single sample is the source of the 25 T cell receptor beta chains below, sequenced in a study of cytomegalovirus exposure and HLA in healthy donors. Primers included in the PCR were 60 Vbeta and 13 Jbeta primers. Here immunoSEQ multiplex PCR was the method, and the copy in TCRdb shows in-frame clones only, minus some. The sample has roughly 190,000 clones; the top ten hold about 0.8%. The sample comprised PBMCs. These receptors were taken from a woman younger than 35 in good health and CMV-seropositive.

This sequence joins TRBV5-1 and TRBJ1-2, with 8 bases fitting TRBD1. The ends lost 6 bases at V and 1 base at J; junction bases unmatched: 8. The CDR3 length is 15 residues. Germline V gene sequence: CDR1 SGHRS, CDR2 YFSETQ. CDR3 in DNA: TGCGCCAGCACCCCAGGACAGGGCAGTAACTATGGCTACACCTTC. Its protein is CASTPGQGSNYGYTF.

The chain links TRBV7-8 to TRBJ1-5; 12 positions agree with TRBD1. The J segment lost 2 bases and the V segment lost 5 bases, leaving 16 bases of the junction unmatched. Germline CDR1 SGHVS, CDR2 FQNEAQ. The CDR3 extends over 20 amino acids. CDR3 in DNA: TGTGCCAGCAGCCAGCCTCCCGGGACAGGGGGCCTCGGGGGCAATCAGCCCCAGCATTTT. This encodes CASSQPPGTGGLGGNQPQHF.

The J gene is TRBJ1-2, the V gene TRBV9; 7 positions match TRBD1. Germline CDR1 SGDLS, CDR2 YYNGEE. V shed 4 bases and J 7 bases; nucleotides not matched to a gene: 10. The CDR3 has 14 amino acids. In DNA, the CDR3 is TGTGCCAGCAGCCCCCGACAGGGTCAGGGTGGCTACACCTTC. Amino acid sequence: CASSPRQGQGGYTF.

The J gene is TRBJ2-7, the V gene TRBV7-2, with D perhaps matching TRBD2 (5 bases). With 5 bases removed from V and 4 bases from J, the gap between germline ends came to 12 bases. The CDR3 has 13 residues. Germline CDR1 is SGHTA and CDR2 is FQGNSA. DNA for the CDR3: TGTGCCAGCAGCGAACGGACGGGGTACGAGCAGTACTTC. Its protein is CASSERTGYEQYF.

The chain carries TRBV15 and TRBJ2-7; weak D call: TRBD2 (5 bases). V lost 7 bases and J lost 1, with 20 bases in between. Germline V CDR1 and CDR2: LNHNV, YYDKDF (reference sequence). CDR3 size: 16 residues. CDR3 bases: TGTGCCACCACCGCGCGATTCGGAGGTATATCCTACGAGCAGTACTTC. This encodes CATTARFGGISYEQYF.

This chain links TRBV27 with TRBJ1-1, with unresolved D. Deletions cut 7 bases from V and 2 bases from J, with 11 bases between. The CDR3 is made up of 13 amino acids. Germline V gene lookup returns CDR1 MNHEY and CDR2 SMNVEV (reference sequence). The CDR3 region has the DNA TGTGCCAGCAAATTGGGCAGTAACACTGAAGCTTTCTTT. It specifies CASKLGSNTEAFF.

The chain has TRBV30 and TRBJ2-3; weak D call: TRBD1 (6 bases). Germline CDR1 GTSNPN, CDR2 SVGIG (reference sequence). V was pared by 4 bases and J by 3 bases, with 14 bases between. This CDR3 spans 14 amino acids. The CDR3 here is CAWTQGSTTDTQYF. The CDR3 nucleotides are TGTGCCTGGACTCAGGGGTCAACGACAGATACGCAGTATTTT.

The chain is built from TRBV5-1 and TRBJ1-4, with 12 bases fitting TRBD1. J was trimmed by 7 bases and V by 2 bases; bases with no gene match: 9. There are 17 residues in the CDR3. Germline V gene lookup returns CDR1 SGHRS and CDR2 YFSETQ. The CDR3 DNA sequence: TGCGCCAGCAGCTTTGGGACAGGGGGCAATTTTGGTGAAAAACTGTTTTTT. This sequence encodes CASSFGTGGNFGEKLFF.

This sequence joins TRBV27 and TRBJ1-2; possible D gene TRBD1, 5 bases. Between the trimmed V and J ends, which lost 8 bases and 5 bases, there was a span of 12 bases. This CDR3 is 12 amino acids long. CDR1 and CDR2 from the germline V gene are MNHEY and SMNVEV (reference sequence). The chain's CDR3 is CASAKGTYGYTF. The CDR3 DNA reads as TGTGCCAGCGCAAAGGGGACTTATGGCTACACCTTC.

The chain is built from TRBV10-2 and TRBJ2-6, with TRBD2 matching 7 bases. From germline, CDR1 is WSHSY and CDR2 SAAADI. This CDR3 is 18 amino acids long. Trimming at V came to 7 bases and at J to 4 bases, leaving 16 bases not matched to a gene. This CDR3 is CASTPNVREAGGANVLTF. For the CDR3, the DNA is TGCGCCAGCACACCGAACGTCAGGGAAGCGGGAGGGGCCAACGTCCTGACTTTC.

With respect to this clone: The same CDR3 arises from other DNA sequences in this sample as well. This sequence joins TRBV2 and TRBJ1-5; D gene uncertain. Germline V gene data show CDR1 as SNHLY and CDR2 as FYNNEI. V gave up 0 bases and J gave up 2 bases, with 8 bases separating them. The CDR3 runs 15 residues. The CDR3 reads CASSEAGVGNQPQHF. Written as DNA, the CDR3 is TGTGCCAGCAGTGAAGCCGGAGTAGGCAATCAGCCCCAGCATTTT.

The chain employs TRBV11-3 and TRBJ2-1, with TRBD2 identical over 12 bases. The junction had 2 bases not matched to a gene; V was cut back by 5 bases and J by 3 bases. This CDR3 comprises 15 residues. Germline lookup yields CDR1 SGHNT and CDR2 YENEEA. The chain's CDR3 is CASSQTSGSYNEQFF. CDR3 nucleotide sequence: TGTGCCAGCAGCCAGACTAGCGGGAGCTACAATGAGCAGTTCTTC.

V is TRBV6-1 and J is TRBJ2-1; 10 positions match TRBD2. J lost 3 bases, V lost 8 bases, and 4 bases had no gene match. Germline CDR1 and CDR2: MNHNS and SASEGT. The length of the CDR3 is 14 residues. CDR3 in DNA: TGTGCCAGCGCGAGACTAGCGGGCTACAATGAGCAGTTCTTC. It yields the protein CASARLAGYNEQFF.

The J gene is TRBJ1-2, the V gene TRBV27; TRBD1 aligns across 9 bases. Germline V gives CDR1 MNHEY, CDR2 SMNVEV (reference sequence). The length of the CDR3 is 15 residues. V lost 3 bases, J lost 4 bases, and 6 bases stayed unmatched. CDR3 bases: TGTGCCAGCAGTTTTGAGACAGGGGGAAGCTATGGCTACACCTTC. Its protein is CASSFETGGSYGYTF.

The CDR3 region has the DNA TGTGCCAGCAGTTACTCCGGGACAGGTCAAGAGACCCAGTACTTC. Encoded protein: CASSYSGTGQETQYF. The chain combines TRBV6-5 with TRBJ2-5; 8 bases are shared with TRBD1. Trimming took 0 bases from V and 2 from J; bases not matched to a gene: 2. The CDR3 is 15 amino acids. Germline values: CDR1 MNHEY, CDR2 SVGAGI.

This chain links TRBV21-1 with TRBJ2-1; the DNA was not used to check the table's D call, TRBD2. TRBV21-1 is a pseudogene segment. The CDR3 is 16 amino acids. CDR3 region: CASSKELLISYNEQFF. CDR3 DNA sequence: TGTGCCAGCAGCAAAGAGCTACTGATTTCCTACAATGAGCAGTTCTTC.

The rearrangement uses TRBV6-1 and TRBJ1-2, with a weak D call TRBD1 (5 bases). Trimming shortened V by 3 bases and J by 7 bases, and 12 bases separated the two germline ends. The germline V gene encodes CDR1 MNHNS and CDR2 SASEGT. The CDR3 extends over 13 amino acids. CDR3 nucleotides: TGTGCCAGCAGTGATTATTGGGGGGGTGGCTACACCTTC. It codes for CASSDYWGGGYTF.

The rearrangement joins TRBV11-3 to TRBJ2-1; TRBD2 agrees at 8 bases. Germline CDR1 is SGHNT and CDR2 is YENEEA. Germline trimming cut 5 bases from V and 2 bases from J; bases unmatched to any gene: 5. The CDR3 sequence is 15 residues long. CDR3 in amino acids: CASSPKRETYNEQFF. In nucleotides, the CDR3 is TGTGCCAGCAGCCCTAAGCGGGAGACCTACAATGAGCAGTTCTTC.

The CDR3 spells CASSLVLPAGLGEQFF. The CDR3 coding sequence is TGTGCCAGCAGCTTGGTCCTGCCAGCGGGATTAGGTGAGCAGTTCTTC. V gene TRBV7-2 combines with J gene TRBJ2-1; TRBD2 matches 7 bases. The V segment lost 3 bases and the J segment 9 bases; nucleotides outside the gene matches: 14. The CDR3 runs to 16 residues. CDR1 is SGHTA, CDR2 FQGNSA, per germline.

This chain uses TRBV6-5 with TRBJ2-1, with 13 positions matching TRBD2. This CDR3 is built from 15 residues. The J segment lost 10 bases and the V segment lost 5 bases, leaving 8 bases of the junction unmatched. Germline V gene lookup returns CDR1 MNHEY and CDR2 SVGAGI. The CDR3 spells CASSPLAGGSREQFF. The CDR3, as DNA: TGTGCCAGCAGTCCACTAGCGGGAGGGTCCAGGGAGCAGTTCTTC.

V usage is TRBV6-5 and J usage is TRBJ2-7, with TRBD2 matching 7 bases. V lost 0 bases to trimming and J lost 0 bases; unmatched junction nucleotides: 2. This CDR3 is 15 amino acids long. Germline V CDR1 and CDR2: MNHEY, SVGAGI. The CDR3 region is CASSYSGGSSYEQYF. DNA of the CDR3: TGTGCCAGCAGTTACTCGGGGGGGAGCTCCTACGAGCAGTACTTC.

The V gene is TRBV7-9, the J gene TRBJ2-5; D gene uncertain. Germline CDR1 SEHNR, CDR2 FQNEAQ (reference sequence). The CDR3 runs 14 residues. Trimming cost V 1 base and J 3 bases, with 9 bases left between them. For the CDR3, the DNA is TGTGCCAGCAGCTTAGGAGGCCTAGAAGAGACCCAGTACTTC. Translated, it gives CASSLGGLEETQYF.

V and J are TRBV15 and TRBJ1-6, with TRBD1 identical over 8 bases. This CDR3 is 12 amino acids long. Looked up from germline, CDR1 is LNHNV and CDR2 is YYDKDF (reference sequence). V was clipped by 1 base and J by 14 bases; unmatched bases: 1. The CDR3 sequence: CATSRVQGALHF. CDR3 coding DNA: TGTGCCACCAGCAGAGTACAGGGGGCCCTCCACTTT. Full variable domain (outside the CDR3, taken from reference TRBV15 and TRBJ1-6): DAMVIQNPRYQVTQFGKPVTLSCSQTLNHNVMYWYQQKSSQAPKLLFHYYDKDFNNEADTPDNFQSRRPNTSFCFLDIRSPGLGDTAMYLCATSRVQGALHFGNGTRLTVT.

The chain combines TRBV4-1 with TRBJ1-4; 9 nucleotides agree with TRBD1. This CDR3 region has 19 residues. Germline CDR1 reads MGHRA; CDR2 reads YSYEKL. V shed 9 bases, J shed 0 bases, and the junction held 17 bases outside the gene matches. CDR3 sequence (DNA): TGCGCCAGTGGGGGCGGAGGGACAGGGCCTCCCTCAACTAATGAAAAACTGTTTTTT. It is translated as CASGGGGTGPPSTNEKLFF.

The rearrangement uses TRBV5-1 and TRBJ2-3, with D perhaps matching TRBD2 (6 bases). The CDR3 has 14 residues. V was clipped by 8 bases and J by 2 bases, with 15 bases between them. Germline V gene sequence: CDR1 SGHRS, CDR2 YFSETQ. CDR3 nucleotides: TGCGCCAGTATGGGGGACTCATTCACAGATACGCAGTATTTT. It codes for CASMGDSFTDTQYF.